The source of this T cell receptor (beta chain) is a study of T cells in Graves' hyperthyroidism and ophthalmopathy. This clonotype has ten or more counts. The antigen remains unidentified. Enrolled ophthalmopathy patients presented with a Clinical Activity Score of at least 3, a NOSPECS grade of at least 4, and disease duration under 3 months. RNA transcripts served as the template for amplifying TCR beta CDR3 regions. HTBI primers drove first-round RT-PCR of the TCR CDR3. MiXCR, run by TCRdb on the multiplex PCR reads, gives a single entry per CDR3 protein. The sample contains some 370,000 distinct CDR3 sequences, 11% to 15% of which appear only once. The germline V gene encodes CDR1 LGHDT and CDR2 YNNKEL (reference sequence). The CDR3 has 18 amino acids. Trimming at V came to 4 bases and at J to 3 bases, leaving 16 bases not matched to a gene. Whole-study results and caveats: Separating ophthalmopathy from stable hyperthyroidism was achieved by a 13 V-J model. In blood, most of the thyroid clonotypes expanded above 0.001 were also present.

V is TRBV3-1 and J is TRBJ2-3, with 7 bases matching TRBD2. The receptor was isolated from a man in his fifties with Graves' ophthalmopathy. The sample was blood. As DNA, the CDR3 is TGTGCCAGCAGCCCCGGGGCTAGCGGCGGGCTCAGGACAGATACGCAGTATTTT. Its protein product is CASSPGASGGLRTDTQYF.